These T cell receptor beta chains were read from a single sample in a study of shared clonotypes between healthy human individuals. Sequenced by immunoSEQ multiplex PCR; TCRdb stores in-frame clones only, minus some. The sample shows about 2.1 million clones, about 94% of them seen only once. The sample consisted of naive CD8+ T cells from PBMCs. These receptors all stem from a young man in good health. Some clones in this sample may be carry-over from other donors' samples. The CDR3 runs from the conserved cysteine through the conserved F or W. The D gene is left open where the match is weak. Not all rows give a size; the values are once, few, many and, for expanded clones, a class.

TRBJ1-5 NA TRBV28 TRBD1 CASSLSRGRSGNQPQHF TGTGCCAGCAGTTTAAGTAGGGGGCGTAGTGGCAATCAGCCCCAGCATTTT
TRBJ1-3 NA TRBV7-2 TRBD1 CASRQSGTGGNTIYF TGTGCCAGCAGACAATCCGGGACAGGCGGAAACACCATATATTTT
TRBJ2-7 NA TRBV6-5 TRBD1 CASTGTGGSYEQYF TGTGCCAGTACCGGGACAGGGGGTTCTTACGAGCAGTACTTC
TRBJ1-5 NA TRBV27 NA CASRPTGLFDQPQHF TGTGCCAGCAGACCCACAGGGCTCTTCGATCAGCCCCAGCATTTT
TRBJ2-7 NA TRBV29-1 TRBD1 CSFLTGASYEQYF TGCAGCTTTTTAACAGGGGCCAGCTACGAGCAGTACTTC
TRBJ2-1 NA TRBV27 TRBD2 CASSLGERGRQFF TGTGCCAGCAGTTTAGGGGAGCGGGGTAGGCAGTTCTTC
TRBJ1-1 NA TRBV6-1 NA CASSGSGFMNTEAFF TGTGCCAGCAGTGGTTCAGGCTTCATGAACACTGAAGCTTTCTTT
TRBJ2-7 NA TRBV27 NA CASSFVGGDGEQYF TGTGCCAGCAGTTTTGTAGGGGGGGATGGCGAGCAGTACTTC
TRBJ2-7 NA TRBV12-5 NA CASGPDSSHEQYF TGTGCTAGTGGACCCGATTCAAGCCACGAGCAGTACTTC
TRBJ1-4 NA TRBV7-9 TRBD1 CASSLDRGGEKLFF TGTGCCAGCAGCTTGGACAGGGGAGGAGAAAAACTGTTTTTT
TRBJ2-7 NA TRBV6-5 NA CASSYSHGSYEQYF TGTGCCAGCAGTTACTCGCACGGGAGTTACGAGCAGTACTTC
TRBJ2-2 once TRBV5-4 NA CASSLSGALGTGELFF TGTGCCAGCAGCTTGAGTGGAGCTTTAGGCACCGGGGAGCTGTTTTTT
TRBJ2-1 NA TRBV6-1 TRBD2 CASSVGGLVSEQFF TGTGCCAGCAGTGTGGGGGGACTAGTTAGTGAGCAGTTCTTC
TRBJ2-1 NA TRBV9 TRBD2 CASSVGFTKRENTVEQFF TGTGCCAGCAGCGTAGGATTCACTAAGCGGGAGAATACGGTTGAGCAGTTCTTC
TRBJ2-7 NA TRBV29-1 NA CSVGGGGYEQYF TGCAGCGTTGGGGGTGGCGGCTACGAGCAGTACTTC
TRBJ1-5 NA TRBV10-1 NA CASGLSGSNQPQHF TGCGCCAGCGGACTTTCCGGTAGCAATCAGCCCCAGCATTTT
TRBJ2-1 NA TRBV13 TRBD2 CASSLSAGGGNEQFF TGTGCCAGCAGCTTATCGGCGGGAGGTGGAAATGAGCAGTTCTTC
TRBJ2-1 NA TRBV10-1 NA CASSDDRLSSYNEQFF TGCGCCAGCAGCGACGATAGACTCAGCTCCTACAATGAGCAGTTCTTC
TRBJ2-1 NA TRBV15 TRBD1 CATSRVRDRVGNEQFF TGTGCCACCAGCAGAGTCCGGGACAGGGTCGGCAATGAGCAGTTCTTC
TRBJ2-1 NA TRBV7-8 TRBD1 CASSPQTGMGNEQFF TGTGCCAGCAGCCCTCAGACAGGGATGGGCAATGAGCAGTTCTTC
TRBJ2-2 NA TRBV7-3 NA CASSLNTGELFF TGTGCCAGCAGCCTTAACACCGGGGAGCTGTTTTTT
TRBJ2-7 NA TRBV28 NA CASSSSRSEQYF TGTGCCAGCAGTTCCTCCAGGTCCGAGCAGTACTTC
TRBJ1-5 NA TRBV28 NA CASSPRTGNNQPQHF TGTGCCAGCAGCCCCCGTACAGGAAACAATCAGCCCCAGCATTTT
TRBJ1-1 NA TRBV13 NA CASSLGRWEGTEAFF TGTGCCAGCAGCTTAGGCCGGTGGGAAGGCACTGAAGCTTTCTTT
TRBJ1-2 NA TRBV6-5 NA CASSITGDGYGYTF TGTGCCAGCAGTATTACCGGGGATGGCTATGGCTACACCTTC
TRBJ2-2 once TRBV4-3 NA CASGLIRNTGELFF TGCGCCAGCGGGCTAATAAGAAACACCGGGGAGCTGTTTTTT
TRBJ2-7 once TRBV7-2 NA CASSFGTYRSYEQYF TGTGCCAGCAGCTTCGGGACATACCGCTCCTACGAGCAGTACTTC
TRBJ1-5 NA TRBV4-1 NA CASSQVGAVNQPQHF TGCGCCAGCAGCCAAGTGGGGGCGGTCAATCAGCCCCAGCATTTT
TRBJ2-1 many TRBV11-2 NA CASSLAGEQFF TGTGCCAGCAGCTTAGCGGGTGAGCAGTTCTTC
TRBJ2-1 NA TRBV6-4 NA CASSLVLGDEQFF TGTGCCAGCAGCCTGGTTTTGGGGGATGAGCAGTTCTTC
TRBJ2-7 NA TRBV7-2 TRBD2 CASSRTSGPLEQYF TGTGCCAGCAGCAGGACTAGCGGGCCGCTCGAGCAGTACTTC
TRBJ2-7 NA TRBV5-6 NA CASSFWGAYEQYF TGTGCCAGCAGCTTCTGGGGGGCCTACGAGCAGTACTTC
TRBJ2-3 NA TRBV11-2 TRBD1 CASSSRGGEDTDTQYF TGTGCCAGCAGTTCGAGAGGGGGCGAGGACACAGATACGCAGTATTTT
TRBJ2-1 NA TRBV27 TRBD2 CASSQGLAGGEQFF TGTGCCAGCAGTCAGGGACTAGCGGGAGGGGAGCAGTTCTTC
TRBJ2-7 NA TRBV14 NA CASSQVAGIYEQYF TGTGCCAGCAGCCAAGTAGCAGGGATCTACGAGCAGTACTTC
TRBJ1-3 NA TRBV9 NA CASSVDGKNTIYF TGTGCCAGCAGCGTAGATGGGAAAAACACCATATATTTT
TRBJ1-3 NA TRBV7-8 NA CASTSTGDSYTIYF TGTGCCAGCACCTCAACCGGGGACTCCTACACCATATATTTT
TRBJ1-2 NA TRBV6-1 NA CASTPDPLYYGYTF TGTGCCAGCACTCCCGACCCGTTGTACTATGGCTACACCTTC
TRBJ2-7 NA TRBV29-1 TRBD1 CSVSDRAVDEQYF TGCAGCGTTTCGGACAGGGCGGTTGACGAGCAGTACTTC
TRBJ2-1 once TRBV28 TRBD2 CASSSILERESHEQFF TGTGCCAGCAGTTCCATCCTCGAGCGGGAGTCCCATGAGCAGTTCTTC
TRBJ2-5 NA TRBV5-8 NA CASRKKFGRQPETQYF TGTGCCAGCAGGAAAAAATTCGGCCGACAGCCTGAGACCCAGTACTTC
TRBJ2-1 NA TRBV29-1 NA CSVPGLGLYNEQFF TGCAGCGTTCCGGGACTTGGGCTATACAATGAGCAGTTCTTC
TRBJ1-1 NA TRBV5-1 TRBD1 CASSSRQGTEAFF TGCGCCAGCAGCTCCCGACAGGGCACTGAAGCTTTCTTT
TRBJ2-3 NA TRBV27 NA CASSPMIRPVWADTQYF TGTGCCAGCAGTCCGATGATCCGACCCGTGTGGGCAGATACGCAGTATTTT
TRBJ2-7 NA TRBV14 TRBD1 CASSRQGEKYEQYF TGTGCCAGCAGCCGACAGGGGGAGAAATACGAGCAGTACTTC
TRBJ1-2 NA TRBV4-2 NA CASSQDPPGQYGYTF TGTGCCAGCAGCCAAGACCCTCCAGGGCAATATGGCTACACCTTC
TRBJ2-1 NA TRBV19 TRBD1 CASSIPDRGEEQFF TGTGCCAGTAGTATTCCCGACAGGGGGGAGGAGCAGTTCTTC
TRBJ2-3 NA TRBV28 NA CASSTITDTQYF TGTGCCAGCAGTACCATCACAGATACGCAGTATTTT
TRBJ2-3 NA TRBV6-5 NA CASSYSPTGRTDTQYF TGTGCCAGCAGTTACTCTCCCACGGGAAGAACAGATACGCAGTATTTT
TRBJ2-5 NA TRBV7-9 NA CASSLVVRGWETQYF TGTGCCAGCAGCTTAGTGGTCCGGGGGTGGGAGACCCAGTACTTC
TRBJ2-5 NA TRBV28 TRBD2 CASSKLAGVYKTQYF TGTGCCAGCAGCAAACTAGCGGGAGTATACAAGACCCAGTACTTC
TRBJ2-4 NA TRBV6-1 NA CASTDDIQYF TGTGCCAGCACGGATGACATTCAGTACTTC
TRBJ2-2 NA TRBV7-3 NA CASSLTALRGPGTGELFF TGTGCCAGCAGCCTCACGGCCCTTCGGGGCCCGGGCACCGGGGAGCTGTTTTTT
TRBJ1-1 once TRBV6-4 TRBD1 CASRGTGTEAFF TGTGCCAGCAGGGGGACAGGCACTGAAGCTTTCTTT